This TCR beta chain stems from a study of blood T cell repertoires in COVID-19. Study-wide context: The study drew acute and convalescent COVID-19 samples from the United States, Italy and Spain. PBMCs, B-cell-depleted T cells, or T cells were the source of the cDNA or gDNA that made up the material.

Repertoires were generated with immunoSEQ multiplex PCR, while TCRdb's copy carries only in-frame clones and drops some. The sample lists roughly 63,000 clones; 65% to 80% were seen once. The CDR3 loop spans 15 amino acids. Trimming shortened V by 6 bases and J by 3 bases, and 16 bases separated the two germline ends. Looked up from germline, CDR1 is MNHEY and CDR2 is SVGAGI. The sample was peripheral blood. The sequence came from a human donor in a cohort sampled during active COVID-19. The chain uses TRBV6-5 and TRBJ2-3; a possible D gene is TRBD2 (6 bases). The CDR3 DNA sequence: TGTGCCAGCAGCCTAGGCGGAGGGCCTACAGATACGCAGTATTTT. This encodes CASSLGGGPTDTQYF.